A single sample is the source of the 4 T cell receptor beta chains below, sequenced in a study of cytotoxic CD8 clonotypes in ibrutinib-treated CLL. Here immunoSEQ multiplex PCR was the method, and the copy in TCRdb shows in-frame clones only, minus some. The profile shows roughly 220,000 clones, more than 70% of them singletons. The sequenced sample was PBMCs, obtained after 12 months of ibrutinib treatment. These receptors came from a human donor with chronic lymphocytic leukemia.

This sequence joins TRBV6-5 and TRBJ2-1; a possible D gene is TRBD2 (6 bases). Germline CDR1 and CDR2: MNHEY and SVGAGI. The CDR3 sequence is 14 residues long. Deletions cut 0 bases from V and 7 bases from J, with 10 bases between. The DNA for the CDR3 is TGTGCCAGCAGTTACTCGCGACTAGGGAATGAGCAGTTCTTC. This sequence encodes CASSYSRLGNEQFF.

The chain has TRBV6-5 and TRBJ2-7, with a tentative D call TRBD2 (7 bases). V lost 0 bases and J 4 bases, leaving 10 bases between the germline ends. The CDR3 runs to 14 residues. Germline CDR1 MNHEY, CDR2 SVGAGI. This CDR3 reads CASSYSGGPYEQYF. Written as DNA, the CDR3 is TGTGCCAGCAGTTACTCCGGGGGGCCGTACGAGCAGTACTTC.

This chain links TRBV14 with TRBJ1-2, with 8 bases aligning to TRBD1. J gave up 7 bases and V 5 bases, and 6 bases lay outside the gene matches. CDR3 length: 13 amino acids. Per the germline V gene, CDR1 is SGHDN and CDR2 is FVKESK. The CDR3 DNA sequence: TGTGCCAGCAGCTCGCAGGGGGCCGGTGGCTACACCTTC. This translates into CASSSQGAGGYTF.

CDR3 in amino acids: CASSLGDRVPDTQYF. The CDR3, as DNA: TGTGCCAGCAGCTTAGGGGACAGGGTGCCAGATACGCAGTATTTT. The chain uses TRBV7-9 and TRBJ2-3; 9 nucleotides line up with TRBD1. From germline, CDR1 is SEHNR and CDR2 FQNEAQ (reference sequence). The CDR3 covers 15 residues. V was pared by 1 base and J by 4 bases, with 3 bases of the junction left unmatched.